These 9 T cell receptor beta chains share one sample of origin, sequenced in a study of PD-1 blockade in classical Hodgkin lymphoma. The assay was immunoSEQ multiplex PCR, and TCRdb's table has in-frame clones only and misses some. The data hold about 21,000 clones, with around two thirds observed a single time. No patient escaped relapse after autologous stem cell transplantation, and brentuximab vedotin exposure varied. Sequenced here: peripheral blood mononuclear cells (PBMCs), sampled at baseline. The receptors were gathered from a human donor with classical Hodgkin lymphoma.

The V call is TRBV5-1, the J call TRBJ1-1, with D perhaps matching TRBD1 (5 bases). This CDR3 contains 14 residues. CDR1 SGHRS and CDR2 YFSETQ come from the germline V gene. V shed 0 bases and J shed 4 bases, with 10 bases lying between them. DNA for the CDR3: TGCGCCAGCAGCTTGGTGGGACTAGGCACTGAAGCTTTCTTT. Amino acids: CASSLVGLGTEAFF.

The chain's CDR3 is CASSFRDRDQETQYF. The CDR3 region has the DNA TGTGCCAGCAGCTTCCGGGACAGGGACCAAGAGACCCAGTACTTC. The rearrangement uses TRBV9 and TRBJ2-5, with 9 bases identical to TRBD1. The CDR3 runs 15 residues. Germline V gene lookup returns CDR1 SGDLS and CDR2 YYNGEE. V gave up 4 bases and J gave up 0 bases; unmatched junction bases: 4. Supplemented by reference TRBV9 and TRBJ2-5, the full variable domain reads DSGVTQTPKHLITATGQRVTLRCSPRSGDLSVYWYQQSLDQGLQFLIQYYNGEERAKGNILERFSAQQFPDLHSELNLSSLELGDSALYFCASSFRDRDQETQYFGPGTRLLVL.

J is TRBJ2-7 and V is TRBV19; 8 bases are shared with TRBD1. Germline CDR1 reads LNHDA; CDR2 reads SQIVND (reference sequence). The trim removed 0 bases at V and 3 bases at J, leaving 7 bases unmatched. This CDR3 region has 16 residues. The CDR3 here is CASSIDLLTGVYEQYF. The CDR3 bases are TGTGCCAGTAGTATAGACCTATTGACAGGGGTCTACGAGCAGTACTTC.

This clone was counted between two and nine times. V usage is TRBV27 and J usage is TRBJ2-7, with TRBD2 matching 8 bases. This CDR3 is 15 amino acids long. The trim removed 5 bases at V and 7 bases at J, leaving 13 bases unmatched. The germline V gene encodes CDR1 MNHEY and CDR2 SMNVEV (reference sequence). The CDR3 here is CASSPPGTRGKEQYF. DNA of the CDR3: TGTGCCAGCAGTCCGCCCGGGACTAGGGGGAAAGAGCAGTACTTC.

Here the CDR3 reads CASSLEQPNTEAFF. The CDR3 region has the DNA TGTGCCAGCAGCTTAGAACAGCCGAACACTGAAGCTTTCTTT. The rearrangement uses TRBV7-9 and TRBJ1-1; D unresolved. This CDR3 has 14 residues. V was pared by 1 base and J by 1 base, with 7 bases between. CDR1 SEHNR and CDR2 FQNEAQ come from the germline V gene (reference sequence).

The CDR3 DNA sequence: TGTGCCAGCAGCCCGGGACTAGTTAGCACAGATACGCAGTATTTT. Amino acids: CASSPGLVSTDTQYF. The gene calls are TRBV11-3 and TRBJ2-3; 8 bases align to TRBD2. The CDR3 sequence is 15 residues long. V was clipped by 5 bases and J by 0 bases; unmatched bases: 4. The germline gives CDR1 SGHNT, CDR2 YENEEA.

V usage is TRBV2 and J usage is TRBJ2-1, with D uncertain. This CDR3 is built from 15 residues. Germline-derived CDR1 and CDR2 are SNHLY and FYNNEI. The V gene lost 4 bases and the J gene lost 3 bases, with 13 bases spanning the gap. In DNA, the CDR3 is TGTGCCAGCAGTGGCTCCTTGGGGATCTACAATGAGCAGTTCTTC. It is translated as CASSGSLGIYNEQFF.

This clone occurred once. This sequence joins TRBV2 and TRBJ2-7; 10 nucleotides line up with TRBD1. CDR1 and CDR2 (germline): SNHLY, FYNNEI. The CDR3 is made up of 14 amino acids. V was pared by 6 bases and J by 4 bases, with 6 bases of the junction left unmatched. CDR3 loop: CASSWDRGDYEQYF. The DNA for the CDR3 is TGTGCCAGCAGCTGGGACAGGGGAGATTACGAGCAGTACTTC.

V usage is TRBV6-4 and J usage is TRBJ1-1; D gene unclear. V was pared by 4 bases and J by 4 bases, with 10 bases between. The CDR3 has 13 residues. The germline V gene encodes CDR1 MRHNA and CDR2 SNTAGT. CDR3 nucleotides: TGTGCCAGCAGTGTACAGATTGGCACTGAAGCTTTCTTT. It translates to CASSVQIGTEAFF.